The 29 T cell receptor beta chains presented below share a single source sample, sequenced in a study of blood T cell repertoires in COVID-19 (dated by TCRdb to about 2020). Receptor amplification or capture employed the immunoSEQ multiplex PCR assay. TCRdb stores this immuneACCESS table with in-frame sequences only. Part of the clones is absent; in the studies checked, under half of the shortfall reflects unresolved V genes, and no reason is known for the rest. For this sample the table gives about 69,000 clones, of which about 90% were detected only once. 16% of the sample is in the top ten clones. Sequenced sample: peripheral blood. The source is a man between 40 and 49 years old with COVID-19, enrolled during active disease.

The chain combines TRBV12-3 or TRBV12-4 with TRBJ2-5, with D possibly TRBD2 on 6 matching bases. Trimming shortened V by 6 bases and J by 5 bases, and 13 bases separated the two germline ends. The CDR3 totals 13 residues. The CDR3 reads CASRGGAVETQYF. CDR3 DNA sequence: TGTGCCAGCAGGGGCGGGGCCGTGGAGACCCAGTACTTC.

CDR3: CASSTTGIRKETQYF. The CDR3 DNA is TGTGCCAGCAGTACGACAGGGATCCGCAAAGAGACCCAGTACTTC. The chain recombines TRBV28 with TRBJ2-5; 7 positions agree with TRBD1. This CDR3 comprises 15 residues. Trimming at V came to 5 bases and at J to 3 bases, leaving 9 bases not matched to a gene. The germline V gene has CDR1 MDHEN and CDR2 SYDVKM.

The V gene is TRBV30, the J gene TRBJ1-4, with D hard to call. V lost 3 bases to trimming and J lost 8 bases, with 7 bases between them. This CDR3 spans 11 amino acids. CDR1 and CDR2 (germline): GTSNPN, SVGIG (reference sequence). CDR3 sequence: CAWRGHEKLFF. The CDR3 DNA is TGTGCCTGGAGGGGCCACGAAAAACTGTTTTTT. Based on the CDR3 plus reference TRBV30 and TRBJ1-4, the full variable domain is SQTIHQWPATLVQPVGSPLSLECTVEGTSNPNLYWYRQAAGRGLQLLFYSVGIGQISSEVPQNLSASRPQDRQFILSSKKLLLSDSGFYLCAWRGHEKLFFGSGTQLSVL.

V and J are TRBV30 and TRBJ2-7; D is undetermined. V shed 1 base and J shed 7 bases, with 38 bases lying between them. The CDR3 length is 21 residues. Germline V gene lookup returns CDR1 GTSNPN and CDR2 SVGIG (reference sequence). The CDR3 coding sequence is TGTGCCTGGAGTGCACATGGGTCTAGATCCCGCCTCTCACTGCTAAAACTGGAGCAGTACTTC. Translation gives CAWSAHGSRSRLSLLKLEQYF. Together with reference TRBV30 and TRBJ2-7, the CDR3 gives the full variable domain: SQTIHQWPATLVQPVGSPLSLECTVEGTSNPNLYWYRQAAGRGLQLLFYSVGIGQISSEVPQNLSASRPQDRQFILSSKKLLLSDSGFYLCAWSAHGSRSRLSLLKLEQYFGPGTRLTVT.

V is TRBV7-9 and J is TRBJ2-1; 8 nucleotides agree with TRBD1. V shed 4 bases and J 5 bases; nucleotides not matched to a gene: 7. This CDR3 has 15 amino acids. Germline V gives CDR1 SEHNR, CDR2 FQNEAQ (reference sequence). CDR3 nucleotide sequence: TGTGCCAGCAGCTCCGGGTGGGACAGGAACAATGAGCAGTTCTTC. Translating gives CASSSGWDRNNEQFF. The full variable domain, rest sourced from reference TRBV7-9 and TRBJ2-1, is DTGVSQNPRHKITKRGQNVTFRCDPISEHNRLYWYRQTLGQGPEFLTYFQNEAQLEKSRLLSDRFSAERPKGSFSTLEIQRTEQGDSAMYLCASSSGWDRNNEQFFGPGTRLTVL.

The rearrangement links TRBV5-5 to TRBJ2-2, with TRBD1 identical over 10 bases. CDR3 length: 18 amino acids. The germline gives CDR1 SGHKS, CDR2 YYEKEE (reference sequence). V lost 3 bases, J lost 4 bases, and 12 bases stayed unmatched. This CDR3 is CASSSRGQGIGGTGELFF. The CDR3 DNA is TGTGCCAGCAGCTCCAGGGGACAGGGGATAGGTGGCACCGGGGAGCTGTTTTTT.

This chain connects TRBV19 to TRBJ1-1; a weak D match, TRBD1 (5 bases). Trimming pared 7 bases from V and 3 bases from J, leaving 15 bases between. CDR3 length: 14 residues. Germline CDR1 LNHDA, CDR2 SQIVND (reference sequence). The CDR3 sequence: CASTSIQGYTEAFF. CDR3 bases: TGTGCCAGTACCTCGATTCAGGGATACACTGAAGCTTTCTTT.

In DNA, the CDR3 is TGCGCCAGCAGCGATGGGACGGCTAGCGGGGGAGAGACCCAGTACTTC. It translates to CASSDGTASGGETQYF. This chain connects TRBV5-1 to TRBJ2-5; TRBD2 matches 10 bases. The V gene's germline CDR1 is SGHRS and CDR2 YFSETQ. Losses at the gene ends were 4 bases for V and 4 bases for J; bases not matched to a gene: 10. This CDR3 is 16 amino acids long.

The V and J genes are TRBV24-1 and TRBJ2-2; 10 positions match TRBD2. CDR3 length: 14 amino acids. From germline, CDR1 is KGHDR and CDR2 SFDVKD. The CDR3 coding sequence is TGTACAAGCAAGAGCGGGGGGGCCGCCGGGGAGCTGTTTTTT. Encoded protein: CTSKSGGAAGELFF.

This chain links TRBV30 with TRBJ2-3; TRBD2 agrees at 13 bases. The CDR3 runs 15 residues. Germline V gene data show CDR1 as GTSNPN and CDR2 as SVGIG (reference sequence). The V gene end was trimmed by 5 bases and the J gene end by 4 bases; junction bases not matched to a gene: 6. DNA of the CDR3: TGTGCCTGGCGCGAAACTAGCGGGGGGGCAGATACGCAGTATTTT. Its translation is CAWRETSGGADTQYF.

The genes are TRBV4-1 and TRBJ2-1; the D gene is possibly TRBD1 (6 bases). Germline V gene sequence: CDR1 MGHRA, CDR2 YSYEKL. The CDR3 runs 15 residues. V was cut by 3 bases and J by 8 bases, with 17 bases left in between. The CDR3 region is CASSQAWTEGDEQFF. CDR3 in DNA: TGCGCCAGCAGCCAGGCCTGGACAGAAGGAGATGAGCAGTTCTTC.

The chain uses TRBV5-4 and TRBJ2-3, with 8 bases identical to TRBD2. Per germline, CDR1 SGHNT and CDR2 YYREEE (reference sequence). The CDR3 has 15 residues. Trimming removed 2 bases from V and 1 base from J; junction bases left unmatched: 3. DNA of the CDR3: TGTGCCAGCAGCTTCAGCGGGGGTGGCACAGATACGCAGTATTTT. Protein: CASSFSGGGTDTQYF.

This chain joins TRBV5-5 and TRBJ1-1; D remains ambiguous. The CDR3 sequence is 13 residues long. Germline V CDR1 and CDR2: SGHKS, YYEKEE (reference sequence). V lost 2 bases, J lost 3 bases, and 8 bases lay in between. This CDR3 reads CASSLQSDTEAFF. The CDR3 bases are TGTGCCAGCAGCTTACAGTCTGACACTGAAGCTTTCTTT.

V and J are TRBV9 and TRBJ2-3, with TRBD2 matching over 8 bases. Germline V lookup: CDR1 SGDLS, CDR2 YYNGEE. The CDR3 covers 19 residues. V was pared by 0 bases and J by 4 bases, with 16 bases of the junction left unmatched. CDR3 nucleotides: TGTGCCAGCAGCGTAGAGGGTAGCGGGGTGTTTGGGGAAGCAGATACGCAGTATTTT. The encoded protein is CASSVEGSGVFGEADTQYF.

The rearrangement uses TRBV18 and TRBJ2-1; 8 bases line up with TRBD2. The CDR3 extends over 19 amino acids. Germline CDR1 reads KGHSH; CDR2 reads LQKENI. The ends lost 5 bases at V and 0 bases at J; junction bases unmatched: 15. The CDR3 here is CASSSSSAGGSSSYNEQFF. As DNA, the CDR3 is TGTGCCAGCTCATCGTCCTCTGCGGGGGGTTCGAGCTCCTACAATGAGCAGTTCTTC.

The chain carries TRBV3-1 (or the pseudogene TRBV3-2) and TRBJ2-2, with 13 positions matching TRBD2. This CDR3 is built from 16 residues. Germline assignment: CDR1 LGHDT and CDR2 YNNKEL (reference sequence). V dropped 4 bases and J dropped 4; count of bases not matched to a gene: 3. This CDR3 reads CASSLTSGGLTGELFF. The CDR3 DNA sequence: TGTGCCAGCAGCCTGACTAGCGGGGGGCTCACCGGGGAGCTGTTTTTT.

The chain joins TRBV7-6 to TRBJ2-5; 7 nucleotides line up with TRBD1. The CDR3 extends over 16 amino acids. Per the germline V gene, CDR1 is SGHVS and CDR2 is FNYEAQ. Losses at the gene ends were 0 bases for V and 5 bases for J; bases not matched to a gene: 9. In DNA, the CDR3 is TGTGCCAGCAGCTTAGCCCCGACAGGGAATGGTGAGACCCAGTACTTC. This encodes CASSLAPTGNGETQYF. Looking up the rest from reference TRBV7-6 and TRBJ2-5 gives the full variable domain: GAGVSQSPRYKVTKRGQDVALRCDPISGHVSLYWYRQALGQGPEFLTYFNYEAQQDKSGLPNDRFSAERPEGSISTLTIQRTEQRDSAMYRCASSLAPTGNGETQYFGPGTRLLVL.

This chain uses TRBV5-1 with TRBJ2-5; tentatively, D is TRBD2 (6 bases). The ends were cut back, 6 bases at V and 5 bases at J, with 20 bases in the middle. Germline assignment: CDR1 SGHRS and CDR2 YFSETQ. The CDR3 consists of 15 residues. CDR3 in amino acids: CASTPTGTYTETQYF. For the CDR3, the DNA is TGCGCCAGCACTCCCACCGGGACTTATACGGAGACCCAGTACTTC.

This chain connects TRBV28 to TRBJ1-6; D may be TRBD1 (5 bases). V lost 4 bases, J lost 7 bases, and 14 bases lay in between. The CDR3 length is 15 residues. CDR1 is MDHEN, CDR2 SYDVKM, per germline. The CDR3 DNA reads as TGTGCCAGCAGTTCCCCCGGGGAGGGGAATTCACCCCTCCACTTT. It yields the protein CASSSPGEGNSPLHF.

This clone has only one observation. The chain couples TRBV30 to TRBJ1-2; TRBD1 matches at 7 bases. V gave up 8 bases and J gave up 3 bases; unmatched junction bases: 6. This CDR3 contains 12 residues. Germline loops: CDR1 GTSNPN, CDR2 SVGIG (reference sequence). This CDR3 reads CAGAGTDYGYTF. CDR3 nucleotides: TGTGCCGGGGCCGGGACAGACTATGGCTACACCTTC.

J is TRBJ2-5 and V is TRBV18; 8 nucleotides agree with TRBD2. CDR3 length equals 17 residues. Losses at the gene ends were 6 bases for V and 7 bases for J; bases not matched to a gene: 19. Germline V gives CDR1 KGHSH, CDR2 LQKENI. CDR3 amino acids: CASSPRASGGVIGTQYF. The CDR3 nucleotides read TGTGCCAGCTCCCCAAGGGCGAGCGGGGGCGTTATTGGGACCCAGTACTTC.

The chain employs TRBV25-1 and TRBJ2-5, with TRBD2 as a possible D gene (7 bases). The CDR3 consists of 14 residues. Germline V CDR1 and CDR2: MGHDK, SYGVNS. The V and J ends lost 2 bases and 5 bases respectively, with 12 bases between them. The CDR3 nucleotides are TGTGCCAGCAGTGAACCGGGGGGCCCCGAGACCCAGTACTTC. Translated: CASSEPGGPETQYF.

Only a few counts were recorded for this clone. The chain carries TRBV5-1 and TRBJ1-3, with D tentatively TRBD1 (5 bases). The length of the CDR3 is 16 residues. CDR1 and CDR2 (germline): SGHRS, YFSETQ. V was shortened by 0 bases and J by 4 bases, with 14 bases between the two germline ends. CDR3 residues: CASSLVAGLEGNTIYF. In DNA form, the CDR3 reads TGCGCCAGCAGCTTGGTGGCGGGACTTGAGGGAAACACCATATATTTT.

This chain joins TRBV11-2 and TRBJ2-7; D is unresolved. Germline CDR1 SGHAT, CDR2 FQNNGV. The V end was cut by 5 bases, the J end by 2 bases, with 10 bases between. The CDR3 is 13 amino acids. For the CDR3, the DNA is TGTGCCAGCAGCCCCGAGATTACCTACGAGCAGTACTTC. Translation gives CASSPEITYEQYF. The complete variable domain, with remaining parts taken from reference TRBV11-2 and TRBJ2-7, reads EAGVAQSPRYKIIEKRQSVAFWCNPISGHATLYWYQQILGQGPKLLIQFQNNGVVDDSQLPKDRFSAERLKGVDSTLKIQPAKLEDSAVYLCASSPEITYEQYFGPGTRLTVT.

The chain has TRBV7-6 and TRBJ2-3; TRBD2 matches at 10 bases. V shed 3 bases and J 4 bases; nucleotides not matched to a gene: 4. Germline CDR1 SGHVS, CDR2 FNYEAQ. The CDR3 runs to 15 residues. The CDR3 bases are TGTGCCAGCAGCTTTAGCGGGGGGAGGGCAGATACGCAGTATTTT. Translated, it gives CASSFSGGRADTQYF.

CDR3 DNA: TGTGCCAGCAGTTTTACGGACAGGGCTGGGGCCAACGTCCTGACTTTC. It encodes CASSFTDRAGANVLTF. The J gene is TRBJ2-6, the V gene TRBV6-5; the match to TRBD1 covers 8 bases. Trimming at V came to 4 bases and at J to 2 bases, leaving 4 bases not matched to a gene. Germline CDR1 is MNHEY and CDR2 is SVGAGI. The length of the CDR3 is 16 residues.

There are a few counts of this clone. The chain is built from TRBV6-5 and TRBJ1-6, with 8 bases lining up with TRBD1. Germline loops: CDR1 MNHEY, CDR2 SVGAGI. V shed 0 bases and J 9 bases; nucleotides not matched to a gene: 4. The CDR3 length is 15 residues. CDR3 sequence: CASSYSQGAGSPLHF. The CDR3 region has the DNA TGTGCCAGCAGTTACTCCCAGGGGGCGGGTTCACCCCTCCACTTT.

This chain joins TRBV21-1 and TRBJ2-2; no DNA check was done on the table's D call, TRBD1. TRBV21-1 is a pseudogene. CDR3 size: 15 residues. The CDR3 reads CASSQPVRSGGELFF. In nucleotides, the CDR3 is TGTGCCAGCAGCCAACCAGTAAGGTCAGGCGGGGAGCTGTTTTTT.

The chain recombines TRBV12-3 or TRBV12-4 with TRBJ2-3; the D gene is possibly TRBD1 (5 bases). V lost 7 bases and J lost 2, with 10 bases in between. CDR3 length: 13 residues. The CDR3 DNA reads as TGTGCCAGCATCAGGGATTTCACAGATACGCAGTATTTT. It translates to CASIRDFTDTQYF.